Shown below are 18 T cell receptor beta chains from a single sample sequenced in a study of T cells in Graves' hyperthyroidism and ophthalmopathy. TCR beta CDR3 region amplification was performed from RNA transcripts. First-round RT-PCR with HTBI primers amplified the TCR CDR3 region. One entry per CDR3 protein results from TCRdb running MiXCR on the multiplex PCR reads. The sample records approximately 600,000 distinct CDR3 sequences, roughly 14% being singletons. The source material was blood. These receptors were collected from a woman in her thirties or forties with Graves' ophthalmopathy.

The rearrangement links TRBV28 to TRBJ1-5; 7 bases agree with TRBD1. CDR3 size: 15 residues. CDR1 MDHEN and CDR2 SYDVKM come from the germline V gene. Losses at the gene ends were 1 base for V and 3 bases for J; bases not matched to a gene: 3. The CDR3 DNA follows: TGTGCCAGCAGTTTATTGACAGGGCTCAATCAGCCCCAGCATTTT. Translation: CASSLLTGLNQPQHF.

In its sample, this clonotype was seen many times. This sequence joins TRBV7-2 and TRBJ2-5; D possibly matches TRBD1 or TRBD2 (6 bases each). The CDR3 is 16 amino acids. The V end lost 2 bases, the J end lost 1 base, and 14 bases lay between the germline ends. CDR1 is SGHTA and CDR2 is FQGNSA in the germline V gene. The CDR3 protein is CASSLRPPGAQETQYF. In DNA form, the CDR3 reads TGTGCCAGCAGCTTACGCCCTCCGGGGGCCCAAGAGACCCAGTACTTC.

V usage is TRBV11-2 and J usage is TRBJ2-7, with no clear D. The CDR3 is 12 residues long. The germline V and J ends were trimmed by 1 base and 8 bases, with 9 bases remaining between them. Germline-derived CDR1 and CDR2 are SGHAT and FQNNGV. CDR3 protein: CASSLGQNKQYF. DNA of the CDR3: TGTGCCAGCAGCTTAGGGCAGAACAAGCAGTACTTC.

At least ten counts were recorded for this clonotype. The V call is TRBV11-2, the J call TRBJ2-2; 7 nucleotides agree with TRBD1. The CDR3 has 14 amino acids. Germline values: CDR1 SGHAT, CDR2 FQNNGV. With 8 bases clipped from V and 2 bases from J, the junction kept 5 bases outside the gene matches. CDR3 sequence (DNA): TGTGCCAGCCAGACAGGGCTAAACACCGGGGAGCTGTTTTTT. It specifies CASQTGLNTGELFF.

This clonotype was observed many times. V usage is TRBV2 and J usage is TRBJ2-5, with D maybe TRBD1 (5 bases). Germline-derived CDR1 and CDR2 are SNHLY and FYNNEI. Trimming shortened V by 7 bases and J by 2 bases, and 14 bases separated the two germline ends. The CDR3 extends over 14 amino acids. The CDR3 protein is CASTSPQGQETQYF. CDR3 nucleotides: TGTGCCAGCACTTCTCCTCAGGGTCAAGAGACCCAGTACTTC.

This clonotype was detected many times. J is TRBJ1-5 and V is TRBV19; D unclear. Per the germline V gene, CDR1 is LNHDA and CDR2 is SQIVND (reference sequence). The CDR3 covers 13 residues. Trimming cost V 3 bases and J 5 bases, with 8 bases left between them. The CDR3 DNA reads TGTGCCAGTAGTATCGGTGTTGATCAGCCCCAGCATTTT. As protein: CASSIGVDQPQHF.

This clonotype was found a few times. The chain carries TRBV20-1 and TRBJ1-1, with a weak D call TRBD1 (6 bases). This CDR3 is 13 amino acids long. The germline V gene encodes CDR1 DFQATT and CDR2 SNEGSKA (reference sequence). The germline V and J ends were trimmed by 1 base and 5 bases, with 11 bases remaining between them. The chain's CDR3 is CSARGPDRTEAFF. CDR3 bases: TGCAGTGCTAGAGGCCCGGACAGAACTGAAGCTTTCTTT.

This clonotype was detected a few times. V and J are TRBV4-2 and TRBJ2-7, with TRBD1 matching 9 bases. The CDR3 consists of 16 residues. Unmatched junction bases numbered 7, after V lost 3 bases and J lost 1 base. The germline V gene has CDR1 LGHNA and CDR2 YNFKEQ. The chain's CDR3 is CASSQDTGTGSYEQYF. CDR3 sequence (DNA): TGTGCCAGCAGCCAGGACACCGGGACAGGGTCCTACGAGCAGTACTTC.

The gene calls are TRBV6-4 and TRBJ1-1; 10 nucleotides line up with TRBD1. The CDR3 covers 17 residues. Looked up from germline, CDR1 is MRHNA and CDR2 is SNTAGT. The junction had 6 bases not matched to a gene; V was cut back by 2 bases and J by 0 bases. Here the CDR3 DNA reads TGTGCCAGCAGTGACCGGACAGGGGGTCCCGTGAACACTGAAGCTTTCTTT. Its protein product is CASSDRTGGPVNTEAFF.

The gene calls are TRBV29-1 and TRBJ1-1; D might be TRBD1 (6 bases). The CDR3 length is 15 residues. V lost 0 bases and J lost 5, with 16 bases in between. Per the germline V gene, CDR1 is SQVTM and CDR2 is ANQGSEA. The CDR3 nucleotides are TGCAGCGTTGAAGATCGGGCGGGGGCCCATACTGAAGCTTTCTTT. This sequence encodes CSVEDRAGAHTEAFF.

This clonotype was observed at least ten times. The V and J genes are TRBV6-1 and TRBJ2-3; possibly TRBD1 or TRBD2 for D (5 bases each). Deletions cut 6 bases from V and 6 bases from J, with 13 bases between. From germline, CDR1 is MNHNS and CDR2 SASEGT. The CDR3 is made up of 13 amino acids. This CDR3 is CASSASWGDTQYF. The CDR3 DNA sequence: TGTGCCAGCAGCGCGTCCTGGGGGGATACGCAGTATTTT.

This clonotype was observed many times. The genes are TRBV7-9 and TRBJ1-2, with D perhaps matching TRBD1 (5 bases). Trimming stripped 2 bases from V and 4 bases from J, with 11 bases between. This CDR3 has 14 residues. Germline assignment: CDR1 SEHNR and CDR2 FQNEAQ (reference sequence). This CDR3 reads CASSLRDLTYGYTF. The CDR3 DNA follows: TGTGCCAGCAGCTTAAGGGACCTAACCTATGGCTACACCTTC.

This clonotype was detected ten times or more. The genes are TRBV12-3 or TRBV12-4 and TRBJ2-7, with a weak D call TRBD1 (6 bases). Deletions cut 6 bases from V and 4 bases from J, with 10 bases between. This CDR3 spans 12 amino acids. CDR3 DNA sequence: TGTGCCAGCAGCCAAGGGGGATACGAGCAGTACTTC. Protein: CASSQGGYEQYF.

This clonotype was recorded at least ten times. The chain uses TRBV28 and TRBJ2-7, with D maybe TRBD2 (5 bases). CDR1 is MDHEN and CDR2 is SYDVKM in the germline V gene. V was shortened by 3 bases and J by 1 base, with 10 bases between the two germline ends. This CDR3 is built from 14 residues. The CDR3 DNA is TGTGCCAGCAGTTTGCGGGTTCTTTCCTACGAGCAGTACTTC. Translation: CASSLRVLSYEQYF.

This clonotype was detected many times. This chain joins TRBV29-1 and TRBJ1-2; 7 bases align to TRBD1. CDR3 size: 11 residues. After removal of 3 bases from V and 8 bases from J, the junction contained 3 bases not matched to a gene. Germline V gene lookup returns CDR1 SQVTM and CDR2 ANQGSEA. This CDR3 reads CSVETGRGYTF. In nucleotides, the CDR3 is TGCAGCGTTGAGACAGGGCGGGGCTACACCTTC.

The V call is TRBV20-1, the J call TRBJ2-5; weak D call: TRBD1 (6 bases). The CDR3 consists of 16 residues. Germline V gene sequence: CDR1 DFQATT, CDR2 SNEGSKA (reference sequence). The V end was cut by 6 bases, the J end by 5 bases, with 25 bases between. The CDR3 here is CSAPSRLWFGGETQYF. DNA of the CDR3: TGCAGTGCACCCTCAAGGCTCTGGTTTGGGGGCGAGACCCAGTACTTC.

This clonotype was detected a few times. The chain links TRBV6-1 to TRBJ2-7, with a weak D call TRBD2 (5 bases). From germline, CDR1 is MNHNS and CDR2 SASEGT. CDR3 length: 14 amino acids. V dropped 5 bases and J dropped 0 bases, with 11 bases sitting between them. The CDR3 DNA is TGTGCCAGCAGTAGAGCGGAGTTCTCCTACGAGCAGTACTTC. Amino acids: CASSRAEFSYEQYF.

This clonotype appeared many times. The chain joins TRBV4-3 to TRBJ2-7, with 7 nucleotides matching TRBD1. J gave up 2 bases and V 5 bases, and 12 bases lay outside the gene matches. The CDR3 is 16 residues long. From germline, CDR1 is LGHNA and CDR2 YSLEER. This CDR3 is CASSFHRDRPTYEQYF. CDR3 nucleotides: TGCGCCAGCAGCTTCCACCGGGACAGACCGACCTACGAGCAGTACTTC.